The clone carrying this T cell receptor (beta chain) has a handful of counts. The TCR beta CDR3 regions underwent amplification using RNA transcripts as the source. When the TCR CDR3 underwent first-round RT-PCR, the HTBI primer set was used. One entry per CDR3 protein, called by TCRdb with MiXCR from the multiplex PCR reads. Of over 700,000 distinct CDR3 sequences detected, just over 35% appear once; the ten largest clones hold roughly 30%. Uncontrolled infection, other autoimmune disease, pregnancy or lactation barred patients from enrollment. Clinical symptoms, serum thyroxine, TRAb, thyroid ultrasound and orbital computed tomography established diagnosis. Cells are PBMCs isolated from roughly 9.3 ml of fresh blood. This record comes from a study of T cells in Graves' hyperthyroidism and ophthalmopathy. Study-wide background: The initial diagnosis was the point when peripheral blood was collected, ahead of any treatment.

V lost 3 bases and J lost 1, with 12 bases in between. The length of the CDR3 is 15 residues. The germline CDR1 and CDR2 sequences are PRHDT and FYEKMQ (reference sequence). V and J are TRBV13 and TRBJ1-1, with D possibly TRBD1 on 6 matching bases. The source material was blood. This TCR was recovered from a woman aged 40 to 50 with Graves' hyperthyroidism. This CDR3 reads CASSFEDRANTEAFF. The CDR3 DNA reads TGTGCCAGCAGCTTTGAGGACAGAGCGAACACTGAAGCTTTCTTT. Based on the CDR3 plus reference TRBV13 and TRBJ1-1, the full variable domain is AAGVIQSPRHLIKEKRETATLKCYPIPRHDTVYWYQQGPGQDPQFLISFYEKMQSDKGSIPDRFSAQQFSDYHSELNMSSLELGDSALYFCASSFEDRANTEAFFGQGTRLTVV.